The T cell receptor beta chain described here comes from a study of T cell repertoires in cytomegalovirus infection. Whole-study context: CMV epitopes used comprised recently identified HLA-C-restricted ones and well-studied HLA-B-restricted ones. TCR beta signatures that were public indicated CMV infection and matching HLA type.

TCRdb used MiXCR to reprocess the reads, holding one entry per CDR3 protein. The repertoire holds about 310,000 distinct CDR3 sequences, with around a quarter as singletons. Of note for this clonotype: No antigen is known for it.

The study's findings and limits: The ex vivo response was dominated by HLA-C-restricted CMV-specific TCR beta clonotypes. The cumulative frequency of public TCR beta families identified carriers of CMV plus the relevant HLA.

Here the sequenced sample was cultured PBMCs, taken from culture after CMV antigen stimulation. This sequence was found in a human donor in good health (CMV status not recorded). Some clones in this sample may be carry-over from other donors' samples.

The chain's CDR3 is CASSQTGGTEAFF. CDR3 nucleotides: TGTGCCAGCAGCCAGACAGGCGGCACTGAAGCTTTCTTT. The chain has TRBV14 and TRBJ1-1; a weak D match, TRBD1 (6 bases). V gave up 3 bases and J gave up 4 bases, with 9 bases separating them. The V gene's germline CDR1 is SGHDN and CDR2 FVKESK. The length of the CDR3 is 13 residues.